The 7 T cell receptor beta chains listed next were all sequenced from one sample in a study of TIL therapy for anti-PD-1-resistant metastatic lung cancer. The immunoSEQ assay was v3. Measured with immunoSEQ multiplex PCR; TCRdb has only the in-frame clones, and not every one. The repertoire holds some 57,000 clones, with around 87% as singletons. Specified time point: pre-treatment sample, taken before nivolumab and TIL therapy. The specimen was blood, collected at baseline. The source is a person aged 30 to 80 with non-small cell lung cancer.

The chain is built from TRBV5-1 and TRBJ2-2; TRBD1 is a possible D gene (5 bases). The CDR3 has 15 amino acids. With 0 bases removed from V and 6 bases from J, the gap between germline ends came to 12 bases. Germline loops: CDR1 SGHRS, CDR2 YFSETQ. For the CDR3, the DNA is TGCGCCAGCAGCTTGGTGTCAGGGATCTCCGGGGAGCTGTTTTTT. Its translation is CASSLVSGISGELFF.

This clone has only one observation. The CDR3 DNA follows: TGTGCCAGCAGCCCACAGGGGGGGAATCAGCCCCAGCATTTT. Translated, it gives CASSPQGGNQPQHF. The chain combines TRBV6-5 with TRBJ1-5, with 8 bases fitting TRBD1. Germline CDR1 is MNHEY and CDR2 is SVGAGI. V was clipped by 6 bases and J by 4 bases; unmatched bases: 5. This CDR3 comprises 14 residues.

DNA for the CDR3: TGTGCCAGCAGTTCCGTGTCTAGCGGTATCACAGATACGCAGTATTTT. As protein: CASSSVSSGITDTQYF. The genes are TRBV6-2 or TRBV6-3 and TRBJ2-3; 7 positions agree with TRBD2. After removal of 4 bases from V and 2 bases from J, the junction contained 9 bases not matched to a gene. Germline-derived CDR1 and CDR2 are MNHEY and SVGEGT. The CDR3 extends over 16 amino acids.

The chain combines TRBV5-5 with TRBJ2-7; D not resolved. CDR3 length equals 15 residues. CDR1 SGHKS and CDR2 YYEKEE come from the germline V gene (reference sequence). The V end lost 1 base, the J end lost 0 bases, and 11 bases lay between the germline ends. For the CDR3, the DNA is TGTGCCAGCAGCTTGCCTGAGCACAGCTCCTACGAGCAGTACTTC. Protein product: CASSLPEHSSYEQYF.

The CDR3 is CASSIGGQHSTDTQYF. CDR3 DNA sequence: TGTGCCAGTAGTATAGGGGGACAACATAGCACAGATACGCAGTATTTT. This sequence joins TRBV19 and TRBJ2-3, with TRBD1 as a possible D gene (6 bases). V shed 1 base and J shed 0 bases, with 11 bases lying between them. CDR3 size: 16 residues. Germline CDR1 and CDR2: LNHDA and SQIVND (reference sequence).

This sequence joins TRBV15 and TRBJ1-1; D perhaps matches TRBD1 (6 bases). The CDR3 is 15 residues long. Deletions cut 5 bases from V and 5 bases from J, with 18 bases between. Germline CDR1 reads LNHNV; CDR2 reads YYDKDF (reference sequence). CDR3 sequence reads: CATSERTQGWTEAFF. The CDR3 DNA sequence: TGTGCCACCAGCGAACGGACACAGGGTTGGACTGAAGCTTTCTTT.

The J gene is TRBJ2-2, the V gene TRBV5-1; 8 positions agree with TRBD1. V shed 2 bases and J 4 bases; nucleotides not matched to a gene: 7. The germline gives CDR1 SGHRS, CDR2 YFSETQ. The CDR3 is made up of 16 amino acids. CDR3 nucleotide sequence: TGCGCCAGCAGCTTAAACGCTGGGACAGGCACCGGGGAGCTGTTTTTT. Translating gives CASSLNAGTGTGELFF.